These T cell receptor beta chains were read from a single sample in a study of cytomegalovirus exposure and HLA in healthy donors. Here immunoSEQ multiplex PCR was the method, and the copy in TCRdb shows in-frame clones only, minus some. The table has fewer than 110,000 clones, about 81% seen once; the top ten hold less than 11%. Specimen: PBMCs. The receptors stem from a man aged 50-60 years in good health and CMV-seronegative. The CDR3 runs from the conserved cysteine through the conserved F or W. The order of the fields is J gene, D gene, V gene, clone size, CDR3 DNA, CDR3 protein. The D gene is left open where the match is weak. Expanded clones get a size class; other rows say once, few or many, or leave the size out.

J gene: TRBJ1-1
D gene: -
V gene: TRBV5-1
clone size: -
CDR3 DNA: TGCGCCAGCAGCTTGGAAGCGTGGGGGGGCACTGAAGCTTTCTTT
CDR3 protein: CASSLEAWGGTEAFF

J gene: TRBJ2-5
D gene: -
V gene: TRBV19
clone size: once
CDR3 DNA: TGTGCCACCACACCCGGGGAGCAGTACTTC
CDR3 protein: CATTPGEQYF

J gene: TRBJ1-1
D gene: TRBD1
V gene: TRBV7-3
clone size: few
CDR3 DNA: TGTGCCAGCAGCCCAGGGGGCGAGAGAACTGAAGCTTTCTTT
CDR3 protein: CASSPGGERTEAFF

J gene: TRBJ1-2
D gene: TRBD1
V gene: TRBV5-6
clone size: -
CDR3 DNA: TGTGCCAGCAGCCTCCTGGGACAGCCGTCCTATGGCTACACCTTC
CDR3 protein: CASSLLGQPSYGYTF

J gene: TRBJ2-1
D gene: -
V gene: TRBV10-3
clone size: -
CDR3 DNA: TGTGCCATCAGTGAGTCGAGGGGGTCCGGGAGGAGCTCCTACAATGAGCAGTTCTTC
CDR3 protein: CAISESRGSGRSSYNEQFF

J gene: TRBJ2-5
D gene: TRBD1
V gene: TRBV25-1
clone size: once
CDR3 DNA: TGTGCCAGCAGTGATCGCGCAGGGGGCCAAGAGACCCAGTACTTC
CDR3 protein: CASSDRAGGQETQYF

J gene: TRBJ1-1
D gene: TRBD1
V gene: TRBV18
clone size: few
CDR3 DNA: TGTGCCAGCTCACCACCCCAGGGACAGGCGAACACTGAAGCTTTCTTT
CDR3 protein: CASSPPQGQANTEAFF

J gene: TRBJ1-2
D gene: TRBD1
V gene: TRBV5-8
clone size: -
CDR3 DNA: TGTGCCAGCAGCCTAAGGACAGGGCTCTATGGCTACACCTTC
CDR3 protein: CASSLRTGLYGYTF

J gene: TRBJ2-5
D gene: TRBD2
V gene: TRBV5-8
clone size: few
CDR3 DNA: TGTGCCAGCAGCCCTGGGACTAGCGCTAAAAGGCGAGAGACCCAGTACTTC
CDR3 protein: CASSPGTSAKRRETQYF

J gene: TRBJ1-3
D gene: -
V gene: TRBV18
clone size: once
CDR3 DNA: TGTGCCACCCTCGACGGGAGTCAGCCCTACTCTGGAAACACCATATATTTT
CDR3 protein: CATLDGSQPYSGNTIYF

J gene: TRBJ2-1
D gene: TRBD2
V gene: TRBV5-1
clone size: -
CDR3 DNA: TGCGCCAGCAGCTTGGTTGCGGGAGAGGCCAATGAGCAGTTCTTC
CDR3 protein: CASSLVAGEANEQFF

J gene: TRBJ2-6
D gene: -
V gene: TRBV2
clone size: -
CDR3 DNA: TGTGCCAGCAGCGCGCTAGGGGTGTCAGGGGCCAACGTCCTGACTTTC
CDR3 protein: CASSALGVSGANVLTF

J gene: TRBJ1-2
D gene: TRBD1
V gene: TRBV29-1
clone size: -
CDR3 DNA: TGCAGCACGGACGGACAGGGGGCGTTCGGCTACACCTTC
CDR3 protein: CSTDGQGAFGYTF

J gene: TRBJ2-2
D gene: TRBD2
V gene: TRBV28
clone size: -
CDR3 DNA: TGTGCCAGCAGGCTAGCGGGGGGGCCGATTACCGGGGAGCTGTTTTTT
CDR3 protein: CASRLAGGPITGELFF

J gene: TRBJ1-4
D gene: TRBD1
V gene: TRBV7-9
clone size: -
CDR3 DNA: TGTGCCAGCAGCTCGGGACAGGCCGCAACTAATGAAAAACTGTTTTTT
CDR3 protein: CASSSGQAATNEKLFF

J gene: TRBJ1-5
D gene: TRBD1
V gene: TRBV28
clone size: few
CDR3 DNA: TGTGCCAGCAGTTTAGTTTGGACAGGGAGCAATCAGCCCCAGCATTTT
CDR3 protein: CASSLVWTGSNQPQHF

J gene: TRBJ2-5
D gene: -
V gene: TRBV5-1
clone size: -
CDR3 DNA: TGCGCCAGCGGGCCTGGGACCCAGTACTTC
CDR3 protein: CASGPGTQYF

J gene: TRBJ2-4
D gene: -
V gene: TRBV13
clone size: -
CDR3 DNA: TGTGCCAGCAGCTTAGGGCCGGGGAACATTCAGTACTTC
CDR3 protein: CASSLGPGNIQYF

J gene: TRBJ2-5
D gene: TRBD1
V gene: TRBV10-3
clone size: -
CDR3 DNA: TGTGCCATCAGTGACGACAGGGAACTCCAAGAGACCCAGTACTTC
CDR3 protein: CAISDDRELQETQYF

J gene: TRBJ2-3
D gene: TRBD2
V gene: TRBV7-2
clone size: -
CDR3 DNA: TGTGCCAGCAGCCATCGGACTAGCGGGAGGGCAGATACGCAGTATTTT
CDR3 protein: CASSHRTSGRADTQYF

J gene: TRBJ2-5
D gene: TRBD1
V gene: TRBV5-1
clone size: -
CDR3 DNA: TGCGCCAGCAGGACAGGGGCGGGTCGAGAGACCCAGTACTTC
CDR3 protein: CASRTGAGRETQYF

J gene: TRBJ1-5
D gene: -
V gene: TRBV4-3
clone size: few
CDR3 DNA: TGCGCCAGCAGCCAAGAGACAGCCCCCAATCAGCCCCAGCATTTT
CDR3 protein: CASSQETAPNQPQHF